The 13 T cell receptor beta chains given below trace back to one sample, sequenced in a study of blood T cell repertoires in COVID-19 (TCRdb year 2020). Receptor libraries were prepared by the immunoSEQ multiplex PCR assay. Drawn from immuneACCESS, this table holds only the in-frame rearrangements with V and J called that TCRdb kept. Clones are partly lost; checked studies trace under half to an unresolved V gene and leave the rest unexplained. The sample includes about 190,000 clones, with 70% to 85% observed a single time. The biggest ten clones account for roughly 12% of the sample. Material for sequencing was peripheral blood. Receptor source: a woman in her fifties or sixties with acute or convalescent COVID-19.

The chain has TRBV28 and TRBJ1-2; D might be TRBD1 (6 bases). The germline gives CDR1 MDHEN, CDR2 SYDVKM. Trimming left V 8 bases short and J 8 bases short, with 21 bases between. The CDR3 runs 14 residues. The CDR3 protein is CASARGGGAGGYTF. The CDR3 nucleotides read TGTGCCAGCGCCCGTGGCGGGGGCGCGGGGGGCTACACCTTC.

The rearrangement links TRBV28 to TRBJ1-1; D is possibly TRBD1 (5 bases). V was pared by 8 bases and J by 5 bases, with 15 bases between. The length of the CDR3 is 13 residues. The V gene's germline CDR1 is MDHEN and CDR2 SYDVKM. The CDR3 DNA follows: TGTGCCAGCTGTACGGGTAGGGGAACTGAAGCTTTCTTT. Protein sequence: CASCTGRGTEAFF.

This chain links TRBV7-2 with TRBJ1-5, with 7 bases matching TRBD1. Trimming cost V 5 bases and J 8 bases; bases outside gene matches: 9. The CDR3 is 14 amino acids. CDR1 and CDR2 from the germline V gene are SGHTA and FQGNSA. The CDR3 nucleotides read TGTGCCAGCAGCCCAGGACAGGCGTGGGAGCCCCAGCATTTT. It yields the protein CASSPGQAWEPQHF.

The genes are TRBV4-2 and TRBJ1-2; 7 bases fit TRBD1. Germline V gene data show CDR1 as LGHNA and CDR2 as YNFKEQ. Trimming at V came to 0 bases and at J to 4 bases, leaving 5 bases not matched to a gene. The CDR3 is 15 residues long. CDR3 sequence reads: CASSQEEGAAYGYTF. CDR3 in DNA: TGTGCCAGCAGCCAAGAAGAGGGGGCCGCCTATGGCTACACCTTC.

This chain uses TRBV19 with TRBJ2-3, with 8 bases matching TRBD2. This CDR3 comprises 14 residues. The V gene's germline CDR1 is LNHDA and CDR2 SQIVND (reference sequence). After removal of 4 bases from V and 4 bases from J, the junction contained 4 bases not matched to a gene. CDR3 in DNA: TGTGCCAGTAGTACAAGAGCGGGAGCAGATACGCAGTATTTT. Translation gives CASSTRAGADTQYF. The full variable domain, in which reference TRBV19 and TRBJ2-3 provide the parts outside the CDR3, is DGGITQSPKYLFRKEGQNVTLSCEQNLNHDAMYWYRQDPGQGLRLIYYSQIVNDFQKGDIAEGYSVSREKKESFPLTVTSAQKNPTAFYLCASSTRAGADTQYFGPGTRLTVL.

The gene calls are TRBV5-4 and TRBJ2-7; D is perhaps TRBD2 (6 bases). Trimming pared 4 bases from V and 2 bases from J, leaving 10 bases between. Germline CDR1 and CDR2: SGHNT and YYREEE (reference sequence). The CDR3 loop spans 13 amino acids. CDR3 in amino acids: CASSVGLPYEQYF. In nucleotides, the CDR3 is TGTGCCAGCAGCGTCGGACTACCCTACGAGCAGTACTTC.

CDR3 sequence (DNA): TGTGCCTGGGAACAGGGATCCGGGGAGCTGTTTTTT. Translating gives CAWEQGSGELFF. The rearrangement links TRBV30 to TRBJ2-2; the D gene is possibly TRBD1 (6 bases). The germline V gene has CDR1 GTSNPN and CDR2 SVGIG (reference sequence). The CDR3 spans 12 residues. V dropped 5 bases and J dropped 6 bases, with 10 bases sitting between them.

The chain uses TRBV20-1 and TRBJ1-1; D might be TRBD1 (6 bases). The length of the CDR3 is 12 residues. Germline V gene lookup returns CDR1 DFQATT and CDR2 SNEGSKA (reference sequence). Trimming cost V 3 bases and J 7 bases, with 12 bases left between them. Written as DNA, the CDR3 is TGCAGTGCTAGTGCAGGGGCTTATGAAGCTTTCTTT. This gives the protein CSASAGAYEAFF.

V gene TRBV5-4 combines with J gene TRBJ2-7; no reliable D call. The CDR3 is 14 residues long. Germline assignment: CDR1 SGHNT and CDR2 YYREEE (reference sequence). The V end lost 4 bases, the J end lost 3 bases, and 14 bases lay between the germline ends. This CDR3 reads CASSTQPQDYEQYF. The CDR3, as DNA: TGTGCCAGCAGCACACAACCCCAGGACTACGAGCAGTACTTC.

The V gene is TRBV24-1, the J gene TRBJ2-1; 7 nucleotides agree with TRBD2. V dropped 0 bases and J dropped 9; count of bases not matched to a gene: 16. Germline V lookup: CDR1 KGHDR, CDR2 SFDVKD. The CDR3 consists of 18 residues. CDR3 bases: TGTGCCACCAGTGATTTGCGATCAGCGGGAAAGGGCATGGCTGAGCAGTTCTTC. Residues: CATSDLRSAGKGMAEQFF.

The chain combines TRBV6-6 with TRBJ2-5; 9 positions agree with TRBD2. CDR1 MNHNY and CDR2 SVGAGI come from the germline V gene (reference sequence). Germline trimming cut 7 bases from V and 4 bases from J; bases unmatched to any gene: 13. The CDR3 is 16 residues long. The CDR3 protein is CASTELGRGGRETQYF. CDR3 coding DNA: TGTGCCAGCACCGAGTTGGGGCGGGGGGGCCGAGAGACCCAGTACTTC.

V gene TRBV27 combines with J gene TRBJ2-5; possibly TRBD2 for D (6 bases). V dropped 2 bases and J dropped 4 bases, with 8 bases sitting between them. CDR1 is MNHEY and CDR2 is SMNVEV in the germline V gene (reference sequence). The CDR3 covers 13 residues. In nucleotides, the CDR3 is TGTGCCAGCAGTTTAAGGAGGGGAGAGACCCAGTACTTC. Encoded protein: CASSLRRGETQYF.

The gene calls are TRBV4-2 and TRBJ1-6, with 8 bases identical to TRBD1. Trimming at V came to 3 bases and at J to 7 bases, leaving 5 bases not matched to a gene. In germline, CDR1 is LGHNA, CDR2 YNFKEQ. The CDR3 length is 15 residues. CDR3 residues: CASSQGTGPNSPLHF. The CDR3 bases are TGTGCCAGCAGCCAGGGGACAGGTCCCAATTCACCCCTCCACTTT.